This T cell receptor beta chain was identified during a study of T-cell reconstitution after alpha-beta-depleted transplantation in children. The authors prepared the TCRbeta library with unique molecular identifiers. Using its own MiXCR run on the PCR reads, TCRdb lists one record per CDR3 protein. The repertoire holds around 700,000 distinct CDR3 sequences, around 12% seen once, with 0.75% to 0.85% in the top ten. Study outcomes and limitations: Where alpha-beta T cells came from about two months after transplant was reportedly several hundred expanded graft clones. TCRbeta diversity was high at day 60 in some patients (a result of surviving recipient T cells and thymic progenitors). T-cell counts and diversity were attributed mostly to newly produced T cells one year after transplant.

Trimming cost V 4 bases and J 7 bases; bases outside gene matches: 15. Germline-derived CDR1 and CDR2 are SGHAT and FQDESV (reference sequence). This CDR3 spans 19 amino acids. This clonotype was counted between two and nine times. The antigen is unknown. The J gene is TRBJ2-1, the V gene TRBV11-1, with 14 bases that match TRBD2. The specimen comprised PBMCs, sampled before TCRalphabeta/CD19-depleted stem cell transplant. This sequence was found in a girl aged 2 to 9 with congenital amegakaryocytic thrombocytopenia, due to receive a stem cell transplant. This CDR3 reads CASSSPPGTSGSWYNEQFF. The CDR3 DNA reads TGTGCCAGCAGCTCGCCCCCTGGGACTAGCGGGAGTTGGTATAATGAGCAGTTCTTC.